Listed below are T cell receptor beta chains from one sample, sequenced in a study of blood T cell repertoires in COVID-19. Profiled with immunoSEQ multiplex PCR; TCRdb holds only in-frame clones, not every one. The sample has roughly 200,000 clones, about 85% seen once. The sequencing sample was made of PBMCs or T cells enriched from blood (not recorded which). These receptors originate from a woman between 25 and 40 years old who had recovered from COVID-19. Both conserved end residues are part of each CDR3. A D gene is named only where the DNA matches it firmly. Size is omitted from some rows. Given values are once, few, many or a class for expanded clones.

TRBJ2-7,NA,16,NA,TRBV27,CASSPRGGGSSYEQYF,TGTGCCAGCAGTCCCAGGGGCGGGGGATCCTCCTACGAGCAGTACTTC
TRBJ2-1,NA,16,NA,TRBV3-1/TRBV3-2,CASSRPLTTSSNEQFF,TGTGCCAGCAGCCGCCCTCTTACGACTAGTTCTAATGAGCAGTTCTTC
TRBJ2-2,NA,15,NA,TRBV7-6,CASSLVQSNTGELFF,TGTGCCAGCAGCTTGGTGCAGTCCAACACCGGGGAGCTGTTTTTT
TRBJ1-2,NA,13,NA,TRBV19,CASSIRGEYGYTF,TGTGCCAGTAGTATTCGGGGAGAGTATGGCTACACCTTC
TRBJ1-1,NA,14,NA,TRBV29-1,CSVEGTAGGTEAFF,TGCAGCGTTGAAGGGACCGCCGGGGGTACTGAAGCTTTCTTT
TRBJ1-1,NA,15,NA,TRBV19,CASTNDLGGGAEAFF,TGTGCCAGTACTAACGACCTCGGGGGAGGGGCTGAAGCTTTCTTT
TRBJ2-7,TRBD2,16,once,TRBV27,CASRPILWGGSYEQYF,TGTGCCAGCAGACCGATCCTTTGGGGGGGTAGCTACGAGCAGTACTTC
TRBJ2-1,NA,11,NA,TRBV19,CASSMRGVGFF,TGTGCCAGTAGTATGCGTGGTGTCGGGTTCTTC
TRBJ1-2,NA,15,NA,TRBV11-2,CASSQTSDSNYGYTF,TGTGCCAGCAGCCAAACCTCCGACAGTAACTATGGCTACACCTTC
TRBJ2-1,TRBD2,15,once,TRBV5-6,CASSLELAFYNEQFF,TGTGCCAGCAGCTTGGAACTAGCGTTCTACAATGAGCAGTTCTTC
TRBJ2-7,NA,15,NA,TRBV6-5,CATQRQVSTSYEQYF,TGTGCCACACAAAGACAGGTGTCGACTTCCTACGAGCAGTACTTC
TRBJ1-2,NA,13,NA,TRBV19,CATSLRVNYGYTF,TGTGCCACCAGCCTTCGGGTGAACTATGGCTACACCTTC
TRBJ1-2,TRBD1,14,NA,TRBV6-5,CASSLQGLLYGYTF,TGTGCCAGCAGTTTACAGGGGCTTCTTTATGGCTACACCTTC
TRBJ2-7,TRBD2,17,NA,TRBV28,CASSLGLAGGSSYEQYF,TGTGCCAGCAGCTTGGGACTAGCGGGGGGTAGCTCCTACGAGCAGTACTTC
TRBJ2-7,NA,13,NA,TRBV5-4,CASSINTGLEQYF,TGTGCCAGCAGCATAAACACAGGGCTCGAGCAGTACTTC
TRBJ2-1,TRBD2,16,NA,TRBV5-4,CASSAVAGGPYNEQFF,TGTGCCAGCAGCGCTGTAGCGGGGGGGCCGTACAATGAGCAGTTCTTC
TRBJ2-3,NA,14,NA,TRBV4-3,CASSQATGLNTQYF,TGCGCCAGCAGCCAGGCGACCGGACTGAATACGCAGTATTTT
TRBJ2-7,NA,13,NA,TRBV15,CATSTPGLREQYF,TGTGCCACCAGCACCCCGGGTCTACGTGAGCAGTACTTC
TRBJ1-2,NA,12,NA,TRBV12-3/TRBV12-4,CASTSEGSSYTF,TGTGCCAGCACCTCGGAAGGTAGCAGCTACACCTTC
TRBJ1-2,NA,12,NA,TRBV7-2,CASSLQGYGYTF,TGTGCCAGCAGCTTACAGGGTTATGGCTACACCTTC